Given below is one TCR beta chain in context. Its antigen is undetermined. Germline CDR1 is WNHNN and CDR2 is SYGVQD (reference sequence). The CDR3 is 13 amino acids. The V gene lost 6 bases and the J gene lost 5 bases, with 14 bases spanning the gap. Described treatment: approximately nine-day PBMC culture with coronavirus spike peptide pools or control peptides (ViraFEST assay). ViraFEST expanded antigen-specific T cells with peptide pools, then sequenced TCRs. At both days 3 and 7, half the medium was replaced with fresh IL-2 medium. These data originate in a study of vaccination and CD4 T cells after COVID-19. Study details: Participants received two doses of either BNT162b2 or mRNA-1273 vaccine.

The Oncomine TCR Beta short-read assay sequenced DNA from cultured CD4+ T cells. Each CDR3 protein gets one entry after TCRdb re-called the PCR reads with MiXCR. The sample has approximately 9,300 distinct CDR3 sequences, approximately 23% seen once. The specimen comprised CD4+ T cells from blood, cultured in vitro, sampled before SARS-CoV-2 vaccination. This clonotype was sampled from a human donor who received a COVID-19 vaccine. This chain links TRBV10-1 with TRBJ2-7; a possible D gene is TRBD1 (6 bases). CDR3: CASRATGSDEQYF. CDR3 in DNA: TGCGCCAGCAGAGCTACAGGGAGCGACGAGCAGTACTTC.